Sequencing of this T cell receptor beta chain was carried out in a study of OX40 agonist ivuxolimab in advanced cancers. Clones were sequenced by immunoSEQ multiplex PCR, and TCRdb holds only the in-frame ones, with some missing. The sample has some 130,000 clones, 90% seen once. The length of the CDR3 is 14 residues. Germline values: CDR1 SNHLY, CDR2 FYNNEI. V was clipped by 0 bases and J by 2 bases, with 5 bases between them. Material: CD4+ or CD8+ T cells sorted from blood, obtained in a trial of the OX40 agonist ivuxolimab. The receptor was isolated from an adult with an advanced solid tumor such as melanoma, head and neck, liver or kidney cancer. The chain is built from TRBV2 and TRBJ1-3; D not resolved. CDR3 DNA sequence: TGTGCCAGCAGTGAAGCCACCGCTGGAAACACCATATATTTT. Protein sequence: CASSEATAGNTIYF.